This T cell receptor beta chain was obtained from a study of post-analysis software for immune sequencing data. Unique molecular identifiers tagged the TCR beta cDNA libraries. Once roughly 0.95 to 10 million T cells were used, roughly 0.5 million cDNA molecules resulted. TCRdb ran MiXCR on the PCR reads and lists one entry per CDR3 protein. The sample holds 700,000 to 900,000 distinct CDR3 sequences, around 42% seen once. Turning to this clonotype: Its antigen remains unidentified.

Study-wide findings and caveats: A few TRBV segments occurring more often in patients than controls included TRBV5-6, TRBV5-1 and TRBV20-1.

Trimming removed 6 bases from V and 0 bases from J, with 12 bases in between. CDR1 DFQATT and CDR2 SNEGSKA come from the germline V gene (reference sequence). This CDR3 spans 13 amino acids. The genes are TRBV20-1 and TRBJ2-7, with D perhaps assigned TRBD1 or TRBD2 (5 bases each). The sample consisted of blood. The TCR comes from a girl aged 10 to 17 with multiple sclerosis. This CDR3 is CSAVGDDSYEQYF. DNA of the CDR3: TGCAGTGCCGTGGGGGACGACTCCTACGAGCAGTACTTC.